The present T cell receptor (beta chain) was sequenced within a study of blood T cell repertoires in COVID-19. About the research overall: Samples taken during acute and convalescent COVID-19 were collected in the United States, Italy and Spain.

Clinical history as reported by participants underpinned cohort assignment. This clone came up once. TCRdb's copy holds only in-frame clones and misses some; the assay was immunoSEQ multiplex PCR. The profile covers hundreds of thousands of clones, with 85% to 90% appearing a single time and about 1.1% taken by the ten largest. This TCR was sampled from a man between 25 and 39 years old who had recovered from COVID-19. Sequenced input: PBMCs or T cells enriched from blood (not recorded which).

CDR3 in amino acids: CASSTGQNTEAFF. Written as DNA, the CDR3 is TGTGCCAGCAGCACGGGACAGAACACTGAAGCTTTCTTT. V usage is TRBV5-4 and J usage is TRBJ1-1; D might be TRBD1 (6 bases). Germline assignment: CDR1 SGHNT and CDR2 YYREEE (reference sequence). V gave up 4 bases and J gave up 1 base, with 8 bases separating them. CDR3 length: 13 amino acids.